Listed below are T cell receptor beta chains from one sample, sequenced in a study of siplizumab effects on memory and regulatory T cells. The table came from immunoSEQ multiplex PCR; TCRdb's copy has only in-frame clones and leaves some out. Among around 87,000 clones, 90% were seen once, and the ten largest hold roughly 15%. The sample comprised CD4+ T cells sorted from blood. These receptors all come from a human donor in good health. Both conserved end residues are part of each CDR3. D genes are given only for firm matches. Clone sizes are given selectively: once, few, many, or a class where the clone is expanded.

clone size	V gene	J gene	D gene	CDR3 protein	CDR3 DNA
once	TRBV6-1	TRBJ2-5	TRBD1	CASSEGGWDRGLGTQYF	TGTGCCAGCAGTGAAGGGGGTTGGGACAGGGGGCTAGGGACCCAGTACTTC
-	TRBV11-2	TRBJ1-4	-	CASSLAGDGTNEKLFF	TGTGCCAGCAGCTTAGCGGGGGACGGAACTAATGAAAAACTGTTTTTT
-	TRBV25-1	TRBJ2-5	-	CASSPGAKAQYF	TGTGCCAGTAGTCCGGGGGCGAAGGCCCAGTACTTC
-	TRBV14	TRBJ1-1	-	CASSQQTGHTEAFF	TGTGCCAGCAGCCAACAAACAGGGCACACTGAAGCTTTCTTT
-	TRBV2	TRBJ2-5	TRBD1	CASSDGRGYQETQYF	TGTGCCAGCAGTGATGGCAGGGGGTACCAAGAGACCCAGTACTTC
-	TRBV11-3	TRBJ1-3	TRBD1	CASSLEGTVGNTIYF	TGTGCCAGCAGCTTAGAGGGGACAGTTGGAAACACCATATATTTT
-	TRBV7-8	TRBJ1-2	-	CASSLGGGDVYGYTF	TGTGCCAGCAGCTTAGGAGGGGGGGACGTCTATGGCTACACCTTC
-	TRBV5-1	TRBJ2-7	TRBD1	CASSPRGTGVYEQYF	TGCGCCAGCAGCCCACGCGGGACAGGGGTCTACGAGCAGTACTTC
-	TRBV18	TRBJ1-4	-	CASSDREKLFF	TGTGCCAGCTCGGACCGGGAAAAACTGTTTTTT
-	TRBV21-1	TRBJ2-7	-	CASSRASGSTHYEQYF	TGTGCCAGCAGCAGGGCTAGCGGGAGTACCCACTACGAGCAGTACTTC
many	TRBV6-1	TRBJ2-7	-	CASSEAGGRSREQYF	TGTGCCAGCAGTGAAGCTGGGGGGAGGTCTCGCGAGCAGTACTTC
-	TRBV5-1	TRBJ1-1	-	CASSLRSGGNGEAFF	TGCGCCAGCAGCTTGAGGTCCGGGGGTAATGGTGAAGCTTTCTTT
-	TRBV7-2	TRBJ1-5	-	CASSWSGNQPQHF	TGTGCCAGCAGCTGGAGTGGGAATCAGCCCCAGCATTTT
-	TRBV5-4	TRBJ2-5	-	CASSPTIQEAQYF	TGTGCCAGCAGCCCGACTATCCAAGAGGCCCAGTACTTC
-	TRBV28	TRBJ1-2	-	CASSFGRGEGGYTF	TGTGCCAGCAGTTTCGGCAGGGGTGAGGGGGGCTACACCTTC